The TCR beta chain described here comes from a study of cytomegalovirus exposure and HLA in healthy donors. Study-wide results and caveats: Confirmation in vitro established that a few CMV-associated chains were specific for CMV antigens. Both high specificity and high sensitivity reportedly marked the classifier's diagnosis of cytomegalovirus status.

Trimming removed 2 bases from V and 3 bases from J, with 7 bases in between. This CDR3 spans 14 amino acids. From germline, CDR1 is LNHDA and CDR2 SQIVND (reference sequence). Assay used: immunoSEQ multiplex PCR; TCRdb lists only in-frame clones, some missing. The sample lists fewer than 350,000 clones, roughly 90% seen once, with about 0.9% in the top ten. The study drew the donors from its approximately 110-subject validation cohort, separate from the 666-subject first cohort. Concerning this clone: Its matching antigen is unknown.

The TCR comes from a woman under 30 in good health and CMV-seronegative. The rearrangement joins TRBV19 to TRBJ2-2; D gene ambiguous. Input material: PBMCs. CDR3 coding DNA: TGTGCCAGTAGTATATACAGAGACACCGGGGAGCTGTTTTTT. It codes for CASSIYRDTGELFF.